Below are 31 T cell receptor beta chains sequenced from a single sample in a study of blood T cell repertoires in COVID-19. This table comes from immunoSEQ multiplex PCR, and its TCRdb copy is limited to in-frame clones, with some not included. The profile shows more than 95,000 clones, approximately 86% of them singletons. Material: peripheral blood. All receptors derive from a human donor in a cohort sampled during active COVID-19.

The CDR3 sequence is CATSAGGIQETQYF. CDR3 nucleotides: TGTGCCACCAGTGCAGGGGGGATCCAAGAGACCCAGTACTTC. V usage is TRBV24-1 and J usage is TRBJ2-5, with D possibly matching TRBD1 (7 bases). Trimming cost V 5 bases and J 1 base, with 10 bases left between them. The CDR3 is made up of 14 amino acids. From germline, CDR1 is KGHDR and CDR2 SFDVKD.

The rearrangement joins TRBV14 to TRBJ1-4, with 9 bases lining up with TRBD1. The ends lost 3 bases at V and 7 bases at J; junction bases unmatched: 21. Germline V lookup: CDR1 SGHDN, CDR2 FVKESK. This CDR3 is 20 amino acids long. CDR3 in DNA: TGTGCCAGCAGCCAGGCGCCGTGGGACAGGGAATTTGATCGTGGTGAAAAACTGTTTTTT. Amino acids: CASSQAPWDREFDRGEKLFF.

This clone has only one observation. The V call is TRBV6-5, the J call TRBJ1-2; no firm D call. Trimming shortened V by 4 bases and J by 8 bases, and 11 bases separated the two germline ends. The CDR3 length is 12 residues. The germline gives CDR1 MNHEY, CDR2 SVGAGI. CDR3 residues: CASSSRLNGYTF. The DNA of the CDR3 is TGTGCCAGCAGTTCCAGGTTGAACGGCTACACCTTC.

This chain uses TRBV6-5 with TRBJ2-4, with TRBD2 identical over 7 bases. This CDR3 is 14 amino acids long. Germline CDR1 reads MNHEY; CDR2 reads SVGAGI. V was clipped by 0 bases and J by 6 bases; unmatched bases: 2. The CDR3 coding sequence is TGTGCCAGCAGTTACTCTTCTAGCGGAAACATTCAGTACTTC. Amino acids: CASSYSSSGNIQYF.

The chain recombines TRBV28 with TRBJ2-1; TRBD2 aligns across 8 bases. J gave up 3 bases and V 8 bases, and 6 bases lay outside the gene matches. The CDR3 is made up of 14 amino acids. Germline V gives CDR1 MDHEN, CDR2 SYDVKM. The CDR3 loop is CASLTSVNYNEQFF. For the CDR3, the DNA is TGTGCCAGCCTGACTAGCGTAAACTACAATGAGCAGTTCTTC. The full variable domain, rest sourced from reference TRBV28 and TRBJ2-1, is DVKVTQSSRYLVKRTGEKVFLECVQDMDHENMFWYRQDPGLGLRLIYFSYDVKMKEKGDIPEGYSVSREKKERFSLILESASTNQTSMYLCASLTSVNYNEQFFGPGTRLTVL.

The V call is TRBV5-1, the J call TRBJ1-6; tentative D call: TRBD1 (6 bases). Looked up from germline, CDR1 is SGHRS and CDR2 is YFSETQ. The CDR3 runs to 15 residues. Trimming pared 0 bases from V and 10 bases from J, leaving 14 bases between. The CDR3 DNA sequence: TGCGCCAGCAGCTTGGAATCAGGGGTTAGCTCACCCCTCCACTTT. Protein product: CASSLESGVSSPLHF.

The chain is built from TRBV2 and TRBJ2-5; D is unclear. V was trimmed by 6 bases and J by 5 bases, leaving 16 bases between them. The CDR3 is 14 amino acids. The germline CDR1 and CDR2 sequences are SNHLY and FYNNEI. This CDR3 reads CASRPLGGSETQYF. CDR3 sequence (DNA): TGTGCCAGCAGGCCCCTAGGCGGATCGGAGACCCAGTACTTC.

This chain uses TRBV25-1 with TRBJ2-3; perhaps TRBD2 as D (5 bases). CDR1 is MGHDK and CDR2 is SYGVNS in the germline V gene. Trimming removed 6 bases at V and 2 bases at J, with 12 bases between. The CDR3 sequence is 14 residues long. The CDR3 coding sequence is TGTGCCAGCAGCAAACTAGACGACACAGATACGCAGTATTTT. Translation: CASSKLDDTDTQYF.

The V gene is TRBV5-6, the J gene TRBJ2-5; the match to TRBD2 covers 7 bases. Germline assignment: CDR1 SGHDT and CDR2 YYEEEE. V lost 3 bases, J lost 1 base, and 0 bases stayed unmatched. The CDR3 is 13 residues long. The CDR3 DNA is TGTGCCAGCAGCTGGGGGGGCCAAGAGACCCAGTACTTC. It specifies CASSWGGQETQYF.

This clone has more than one count but fewer than ten. The chain joins TRBV4-1 to TRBJ2-3; 12 positions match TRBD2. Trimming took 1 base from V and 1 from J; bases not matched to a gene: 0. This CDR3 is 16 amino acids long. Germline V lookup: CDR1 MGHRA, CDR2 YSYEKL. For the CDR3, the DNA is TGCGCCAGCAGCCAAGGACTAGCGGGAGGCACAGATACGCAGTATTTT. Residues: CASSQGLAGGTDTQYF.

The J gene is TRBJ2-7, the V gene TRBV11-3; TRBD1 aligns across 9 bases. Germline CDR1 is SGHNT and CDR2 is YENEEA. With V trimmed by 4 bases and J by 5 bases, 6 bases remained unmatched. This CDR3 has 14 amino acids. The CDR3 region has the DNA TGTGCCAGCAGCTCCGACAGGGGGAGGAACGAGCAGTACTTC. It yields the protein CASSSDRGRNEQYF.

The chain employs TRBV7-9 and TRBJ1-4; 12 bases line up with TRBD1. The V and J ends lost 4 bases and 6 bases, in that order; junction bases with no gene match: 12. CDR1 is SEHNR, CDR2 FQNEAQ, per germline (reference sequence). CDR3 size: 18 residues. The CDR3 reads CASSSDRDRGRGDEKLFF. CDR3 nucleotide sequence: TGTGCCAGCAGCTCCGACCGGGACAGGGGGCGGGGGGATGAAAAACTGTTTTTT. The complete variable domain, with remaining parts taken from reference TRBV7-9 and TRBJ1-4, reads DTGVSQNPRHKITKRGQNVTFRCDPISEHNRLYWYRQTLGQGPEFLTYFQNEAQLEKSRLLSDRFSAERPKGSFSTLEIQRTEQGDSAMYLCASSSDRDRGRGDEKLFFGSGTQLSVL.

This chain connects TRBV15 to TRBJ2-5, with 8 positions matching TRBD1. The V gene end was trimmed by 0 bases and the J gene end by 4 bases; junction bases not matched to a gene: 7. Germline-derived CDR1 and CDR2 are LNHNV and YYDKDF (reference sequence). The CDR3 loop spans 16 amino acids. As DNA, the CDR3 is TGTGCCACCAGCAGAGATCGAGGACAGGGAAGAGAGACCCAGTACTTC. This codes for CATSRDRGQGRETQYF.

This clone was picked up one time. This chain joins TRBV27 and TRBJ2-1, with 10 bases identical to TRBD1. CDR3 length equals 15 residues. Germline values: CDR1 MNHEY, CDR2 SMNVEV (reference sequence). The ends lost 4 bases at V and 1 base at J; junction bases unmatched: 1. DNA of the CDR3: TGTGCCAGCAGTTCGGGACAGGGGTCCTACAATGAGCAGTTCTTC. Its translation: CASSSGQGSYNEQFF.

The chain uses TRBV28 and TRBJ1-5; no clear D. The V and J ends lost 4 bases and 9 bases respectively, with 10 bases between them. The CDR3 spans 12 residues. From germline, CDR1 is MDHEN and CDR2 SYDVKM. CDR3 bases: TGTGCCAGCAGTTCGGGTCCGCGGCCCCAGCATTTT. Translating it yields CASSSGPRPQHF.

This rearrangement joins TRBV18 to TRBJ1-5, with TRBD1 matching 10 bases. In germline, CDR1 is KGHSH, CDR2 LQKENI. The V and J ends lost 4 bases and 4 bases, in that order; junction bases with no gene match: 4. This CDR3 region has 15 residues. The CDR3: CASSQAGQGNQPQHF. CDR3 sequence (DNA): TGTGCCAGCTCACAGGCGGGACAGGGGAATCAGCCCCAGCATTTT. The full variable domain, rest sourced from reference TRBV18 and TRBJ1-5, is NAGVMQNPRHLVRRRGQEARLRCSPMKGHSHVYWYRQLPEEGLKFMVYLQKENIIDESGMPKERFSAEFPKEGPSILRIQQVVRGDSAAYFCASSQAGQGNQPQHFGDGTRLSIL.

V gene TRBV3-1 (or the pseudogene TRBV3-2) combines with J gene TRBJ2-7; D not resolved. V lost 0 bases, J lost 2 bases, and 8 bases lay in between. Germline lookup yields CDR1 LGHDT and CDR2 YNNKEL (reference sequence). This CDR3 has 14 residues. CDR3 region: CASSQESVPYEQYF. Here the CDR3 DNA reads TGTGCCAGCAGCCAAGAGTCGGTGCCCTACGAGCAGTACTTC.

The chain is built from TRBV9 and TRBJ1-3; weak D call: TRBD1 (5 bases). The CDR3 runs 18 residues. Germline V lookup: CDR1 SGDLS, CDR2 YYNGEE. Trimming shortened V by 0 bases and J by 4 bases, and 20 bases separated the two germline ends. The CDR3 DNA follows: TGTGCCAGCAGCGTAGTAGATTTCGGGGGGGACGTCGGAAACACCATATATTTT. Translating gives CASSVVDFGGDVGNTIYF.

Only one count was recorded for this clone. The rearrangement joins TRBV27 to TRBJ2-5, with TRBD2 as a possible D gene (5 bases). CDR3 size: 16 residues. V was pared by 5 bases and J by 4 bases, with 20 bases between. Germline V gene data show CDR1 as MNHEY and CDR2 as SMNVEV (reference sequence). CDR3 in DNA: TGTGCCAGCAGTCCTAATGTCGGGGTCCGGGGAGAGACCCAGTACTTC. This sequence encodes CASSPNVGVRGETQYF.

V is TRBV7-3 and J is TRBJ2-3; tentatively, D is TRBD1 (6 bases). The CDR3 has 16 residues. V was shortened by 2 bases and J by 3 bases, with 15 bases between the two germline ends. CDR1 is SGHTA, CDR2 FQGTGA, per germline. Here the CDR3 DNA reads TGTGCCAGCAGCTTATTTTCCGGGACAAGTACAGATACGCAGTATTTT. Its translation: CASSLFSGTSTDTQYF.

The rearrangement links TRBV15 to TRBJ2-7, with 8 bases identical to TRBD1. The germline V gene has CDR1 LNHNV and CDR2 YYDKDF (reference sequence). The CDR3 is 15 residues long. V was clipped by 3 bases and J by 4 bases; unmatched bases: 8. CDR3 in amino acids: CATSRNRDRNYEQYF. CDR3 sequence (DNA): TGTGCCACCAGCAGGAACCGGGACAGGAATTACGAGCAGTACTTC.

This clone was seen just once. Other DNA sequences within the sample encode an identical CDR3. The V call is TRBV7-9, the J call TRBJ2-7, with 11 bases matching TRBD2. The length of the CDR3 is 15 residues. Germline-derived CDR1 and CDR2 are SEHNR and FQNEAQ (reference sequence). The V segment lost 2 bases and the J segment 2 bases; nucleotides outside the gene matches: 2. This CDR3 reads CASSLLAGGTYEQYF. The CDR3 DNA reads TGTGCCAGCAGCTTACTAGCGGGAGGAACCTACGAGCAGTACTTC.

This clone was seen a few times. The chain uses TRBV7-6 and TRBJ2-6, with 8 bases aligning to TRBD1. CDR3 length: 17 residues. In germline, CDR1 is SGHVS, CDR2 FNYEAQ. Losses at the gene ends were 3 bases for V and 3 bases for J; bases not matched to a gene: 7. The CDR3 DNA reads TGTGCCAGCAGCTTCGGACAGGGTAGGGTTGGGGCCAACGTCCTGACTTTC. Its protein is CASSFGQGRVGANVLTF. The entire variable domain, with the rest obtained from reference TRBV7-6 and TRBJ2-6, is as follows: GAGVSQSPRYKVTKRGQDVALRCDPISGHVSLYWYRQALGQGPEFLTYFNYEAQQDKSGLPNDRFSAERPEGSISTLTIQRTEQRDSAMYRCASSFGQGRVGANVLTFGAGSRLTVL.

The V call is TRBV5-4, the J call TRBJ2-1; TRBD2 matches at 12 bases. CDR3 length: 15 amino acids. The germline gives CDR1 SGHNT, CDR2 YYREEE (reference sequence). After removal of 4 bases from V and 5 bases from J, the junction contained 4 bases not matched to a gene. The CDR3 bases are TGTGCCAGCAGCGAGGGACTAGCGGGCAACAATGAGCAGTTCTTC. Translating it yields CASSEGLAGNNEQFF. The full variable domain, rest sourced from reference TRBV5-4 and TRBJ2-1, is ETGVTQSPTHLIKTRGQQVTLRCSSQSGHNTVSWYQQALGQGPQFIFQYYREEENGRGNFPPRFSGLQFPNYSSELNVNALELDDSALYLCASSEGLAGNNEQFFGPGTRLTVL.

The chain combines TRBV19 with TRBJ2-7, with 11 bases aligning to TRBD2. Germline V gene sequence: CDR1 LNHDA, CDR2 SQIVND (reference sequence). With 2 bases clipped from V and 2 bases from J, the junction kept 14 bases outside the gene matches. CDR3 length equals 19 residues. The CDR3 protein is CASSIIGTAGTSGPYEQYF. CDR3 sequence (DNA): TGTGCCAGTAGTATAATTGGGACCGCCGGGACTAGCGGACCCTACGAGCAGTACTTC.

The chain employs TRBV6-1 and TRBJ1-1, with TRBD1 matching 10 bases. V lost 4 bases to trimming and J lost 4 bases; unmatched junction nucleotides: 12. Germline V gene lookup returns CDR1 MNHNS and CDR2 SASEGT. The CDR3 is 17 residues long. CDR3 bases: TGTGCCAGCAGTGTTCCGGGACAGGGGAGGTCAGGCACTGAAGCTTTCTTT. Protein product: CASSVPGQGRSGTEAFF.

Here the CDR3 reads CASSWYDRGFPGELFF. The CDR3 DNA is TGTGCCAGCAGCTGGTACGACAGGGGTTTCCCCGGGGAGCTGTTTTTT. The gene calls are TRBV5-4 and TRBJ2-2, with 8 bases aligning to TRBD1. V lost 3 bases, J lost 6 bases, and 10 bases stayed unmatched. The CDR3 contains 16 residues. Germline values: CDR1 SGHNT, CDR2 YYREEE (reference sequence).

The DNA for the CDR3 is TGCGCCAGCAGCTTGGTGCAGGGCGTACTTGGAAACACCATATATTTT. Its protein product is CASSLVQGVLGNTIYF. The rearrangement joins TRBV5-1 to TRBJ1-3, with D tentatively TRBD1 (5 bases). The V end lost 0 bases, the J end lost 3 bases, and 13 bases lay between the germline ends. The germline CDR1 and CDR2 sequences are SGHRS and YFSETQ. CDR3 length: 16 residues. The variable domain in full, completed from reference TRBV5-1 and TRBJ1-3, reads KAGVTQTPRYLIKTRGQQVTLSCSPISGHRSVSWYQQTPGQGLQFLFEYFSETQRNKGNFPGRFSGRQFSNSRSEMNVSTLELGDSALYLCASSLVQGVLGNTIYFGEGSWLTVV.

This clone has more than one count but fewer than ten. The CDR3, as DNA: TGTGCCAGCAGCTTTTCGCAGGGGGGTAATTCACCCCTCCACTTT. Its protein product is CASSFSQGGNSPLHF. This rearrangement joins TRBV7-6 to TRBJ1-6; TRBD1 matches at 7 bases. Germline-derived CDR1 and CDR2 are SGHVS and FNYEAQ. The CDR3 length is 15 residues. V gave up 3 bases and J gave up 6 bases; unmatched junction bases: 5.

This clone was observed a handful of times. V gene TRBV5-1 combines with J gene TRBJ1-3; D gene ambiguous. In germline, CDR1 is SGHRS, CDR2 YFSETQ. V was cut by 1 base and J by 0 bases, with 11 bases left in between. The CDR3 loop spans 16 amino acids. The CDR3 nucleotides are TGCGCCAGCAGCTTGCAGGCGTCGAGCTCTGGAAACACCATATATTTT. Protein: CASSLQASSSGNTIYF.

The table lists this clone with a count of one. This rearrangement joins TRBV14 to TRBJ1-2; D is unresolved. With 1 base removed from V and 8 bases from J, the gap between germline ends came to 14 bases. Looked up from germline, CDR1 is SGHDN and CDR2 is FVKESK. This CDR3 comprises 14 residues. Written as DNA, the CDR3 is TGTGCCAGCAGCCAAGTGGGGAGACGGGAAGGCTACACCTTC. Translation: CASSQVGRREGYTF.